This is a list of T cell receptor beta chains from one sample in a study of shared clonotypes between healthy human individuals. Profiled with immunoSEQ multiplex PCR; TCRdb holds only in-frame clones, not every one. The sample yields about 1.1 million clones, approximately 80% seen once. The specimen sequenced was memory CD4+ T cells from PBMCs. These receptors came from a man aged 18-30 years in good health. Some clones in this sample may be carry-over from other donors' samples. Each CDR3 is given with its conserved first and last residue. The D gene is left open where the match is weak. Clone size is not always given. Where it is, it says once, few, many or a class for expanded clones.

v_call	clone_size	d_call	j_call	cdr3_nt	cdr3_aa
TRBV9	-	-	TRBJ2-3	TGTGCCAGCAGCGCCAGTCAGAGGACAGATACGCAGTATTTT	CASSASQRTDTQYF
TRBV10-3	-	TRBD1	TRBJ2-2	TGTGCCATCAGTGAGTCGCCCGGGCAGGGGGCGGGCACCGGGGAGCTGTTTTTT	CAISESPGQGAGTGELFF
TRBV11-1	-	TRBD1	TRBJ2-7	TGTGCCAGCAGCTTAGCGCGAGGACAGGGGGACTCCTACGAGCAGTACTTC	CASSLARGQGDSYEQYF
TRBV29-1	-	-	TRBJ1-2	TGCAGCGTTGAGCCTAACTATGGCTACACCTTC	CSVEPNYGYTF
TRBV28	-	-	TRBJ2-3	TGTGCCAGCAGCCAGCGGTCTACCTCCCTCACAGATACGCAGTATTTT	CASSQRSTSLTDTQYF
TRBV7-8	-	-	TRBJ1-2	TGTGCCAGCAGCTCGGGCGGGGTCCAAGGCTATGGCTACACCTTC	CASSSGGVQGYGYTF
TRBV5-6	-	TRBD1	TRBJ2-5	TGCGCCTCCGTGGCAGGGGGCGCTTGGGAGGAGACCCAGTACTTC	CASVAGGAWEETQYF
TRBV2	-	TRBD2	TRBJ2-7	TGTGCAAGCGGGGCGGGAGTACACGAGCAGTACTTC	CASGAGVHEQYF
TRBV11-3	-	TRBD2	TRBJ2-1	TGTGCCAGCAGCTGGGGAGGGAGGAGGGAGCAGTTCTTC	CASSWGGRREQFF
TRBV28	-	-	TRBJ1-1	TGTGCCAGCAGTCGTAACACTGAAGCTTTCTTT	CASSRNTEAFF
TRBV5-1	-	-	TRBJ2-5	TGCGCCAGCAGCTTGGGGCCTCGGGGCGAGGAGACCCAGTACTTC	CASSLGPRGEETQYF
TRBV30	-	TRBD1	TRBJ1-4	TGTGCCTGGAGTACCCGGGACAGGGGTGAAAAACTGTTTTTT	CAWSTRDRGEKLFF
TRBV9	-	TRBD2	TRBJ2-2	TGTGCCAGCCAGAGAGCGGGAGGGAGGACCACCGGGGAGCTGTTTTTT	CASQRAGGRTTGELFF
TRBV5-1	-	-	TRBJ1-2	TGCGCCAGCAGCTTCAACAGGGATGGCTACACCTTC	CASSFNRDGYTF
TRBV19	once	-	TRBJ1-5	TGTGCCAGTAGTCGACAGAATCAGCCCCAGCATTTT	CASSRQNQPQHF
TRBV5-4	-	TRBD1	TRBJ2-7	TGTGCCAGCAGCCGGGACAGGGGGATCTACGAGCAGTACTTC	CASSRDRGIYEQYF
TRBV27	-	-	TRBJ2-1	TGTGCCAGCAGTTTAGGGACGATTGGTAACAATGAGCAGTTCTTC	CASSLGTIGNNEQFF
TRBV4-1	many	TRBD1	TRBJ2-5	TGCGCCAGCAGCCAAGATTCGGCAGGGGGCGAAGAGACCCAGTACTTC	CASSQDSAGGEETQYF
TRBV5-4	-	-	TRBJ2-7	TGTGCCAGCAGTCACCCCCTAATCCCAGGGGCCTACGAGCAGTACTTC	CASSHPLIPGAYEQYF
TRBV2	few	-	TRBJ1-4	TGTGCCAGCAGTACAGGGACAACTAATGAAAAACTGTTTTTT	CASSTGTTNEKLFF
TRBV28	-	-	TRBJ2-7	TGTGCCAGCAGTTTTTTATTTTCGCGGCAGCTCTACGAGCAGTACTTC	CASSFLFSRQLYEQYF
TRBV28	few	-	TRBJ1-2	TGTGCCAGCAGTTTGGCAGGGTTAGGGGAGGATGGCTACACCTTC	CASSLAGLGEDGYTF
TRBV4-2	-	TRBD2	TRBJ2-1	TGTGCCAGCATCACCTCTGGCGGGAGTGTTTCTTCCTACAATGAGCAGTTCTTC	CASITSGGSVSSYNEQFF
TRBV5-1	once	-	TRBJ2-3	TGCGCCAGCAGCTTGGGCCGCCGCGAGGATACGCAGTATTTT	CASSLGRREDTQYF
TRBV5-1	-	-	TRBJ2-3	TGCGCCAGCAGCTCCTTAGGCGGGACCACAGATACGCAGTATTTT	CASSSLGGTTDTQYF
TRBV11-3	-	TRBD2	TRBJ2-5	TGTGCCAGCAGCGATCCGGGACTAGCGGAGCCTCGGGAGACCCAGTACTTC	CASSDPGLAEPRETQYF
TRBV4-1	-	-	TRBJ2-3	TGCGCCAGCAGCCAAGTCCATCGGTCCTCGGCCCTTAATACGCAGTATTTT	CASSQVHRSSALNTQYF
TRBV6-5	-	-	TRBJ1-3	TGTGCCAGCAGTTCAATGAGAGGAAACACCATATATTTT	CASSSMRGNTIYF
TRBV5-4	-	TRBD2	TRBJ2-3	TGTGCCAGCAGCTTGTCTGGCGGGAGCGACACAGATACGCAGTATTTT	CASSLSGGSDTDTQYF
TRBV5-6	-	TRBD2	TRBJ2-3	TGTGCCAGCAGGGGGACTAGCGGCACAGATACGCAGTATTTT	CASRGTSGTDTQYF
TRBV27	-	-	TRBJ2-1	TGTGCCAGCAAACTAGCTGGAGGGAATGAGCAGTTCTTC	CASKLAGGNEQFF
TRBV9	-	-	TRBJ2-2	TGTGCCAGCAGCGTAAGTGGGACCGTCGGCGCCGGGGAGCTGTTTTTT	CASSVSGTVGAGELFF
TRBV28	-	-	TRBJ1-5	TGTGCCAGCAGTCAACTGCCGCAGGTTCGGGGCAATCAGCCCCAGCATTTT	CASSQLPQVRGNQPQHF
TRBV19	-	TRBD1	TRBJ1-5	TGTGCCAGTAGTATAACAGGGGGCAGTGGACAGCCCCAGCATTTT	CASSITGGSGQPQHF
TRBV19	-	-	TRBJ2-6	TGTGCCAGTAGTGCGGTCTTTGGATCTGGGGCCAACGTCCTGACTTTC	CASSAVFGSGANVLTF
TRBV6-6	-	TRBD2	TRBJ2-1	TGTGCCAGCAGTAGTCTAGCGGACTACAATGAGCAGTTCTTC	CASSSLADYNEQFF
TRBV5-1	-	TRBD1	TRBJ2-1	TGCGCCAGCAGTACCGGGACAGGGAATGGAAACAATGAGCAGTTCTTC	CASSTGTGNGNNEQFF
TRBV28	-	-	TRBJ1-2	TGTGCCAGCGCCTTTACAGGGACCGGTGGCTACACCTTC	CASAFTGTGGYTF
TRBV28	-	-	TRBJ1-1	TGTGCCAGCAGTTTAGGGGTCTCTGAAGCTTTCTTT	CASSLGVSEAFF
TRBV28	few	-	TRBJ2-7	TGTGCCAGCAGTTCCCCCGGGGCGTCATACTCCTCCTACGAGCAGTACTTC	CASSSPGASYSSYEQYF
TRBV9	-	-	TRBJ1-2	TGTGCCAGCAGCGTAACTGGGGGGACCATCGGGGACACCTTC	CASSVTGGTIGDTF
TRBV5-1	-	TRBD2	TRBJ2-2	TGCGCCAGCAGCCCCGTAGCGGGAGAGCACTCTGATGGGGAGCTGTTTTTT	CASSPVAGEHSDGELFF
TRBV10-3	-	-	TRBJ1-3	TGTGCCATCAGTGAGTTTACGGTCTCTGGAAACACCATATATTTT	CAISEFTVSGNTIYF